The present TCR beta chain was sequenced within a study of a mutant IDH1 vaccine in newly diagnosed glioma. The time point is: week 5, during vaccination. The study gave 300 ug of mutant IDH1 20-mer peptide per vaccine dose, with topical imiquimod. Sequenced by immunoSEQ multiplex PCR; TCRdb stores in-frame clones only, minus some. In the table there are approximately 60,000 clones, approximately 90% of which are singletons. Germline loops: CDR1 MRHNA, CDR2 SNTAGT. The CDR3 has 14 amino acids. The V and J ends lost 9 bases and 4 bases respectively, with 18 bases between them. Note on this clone: Its antigen is unknown.

The sequence derives from a woman aged 40 to 55 with glioma. V gene TRBV6-4 combines with J gene TRBJ2-5; maybe TRBD1 (6 bases). Here the sequenced sample was PBMCs, taken from a glioma patient whose treatment included an IDH1 peptide vaccine. The CDR3 protein is CASGQTGRLETQYF. In nucleotides, the CDR3 is TGTGCCAGTGGTCAAACAGGGCGTTTAGAGACCCAGTACTTC.